These 5 T cell receptor beta chains came from one sample sequenced in a study of T cell responses to AZD1222 COVID-19 vaccine. TCRdb's copy holds only in-frame clones and misses some; the assay was immunoSEQ multiplex PCR. This sample has tens of thousands of clones, with about 90% found just once. The sample here was peripheral blood, taken on day 0 of AZD1222 vaccination. The receptor set was obtained from an adult in good health.

The genes are TRBV5-4 and TRBJ2-4; 8 bases line up with TRBD1. Germline CDR1 SGHNT, CDR2 YYREEE (reference sequence). The V and J ends lost 0 bases and 16 bases, in that order; junction bases with no gene match: 6. This CDR3 has 12 amino acids. For the CDR3, the DNA is TGTGCCAGCAGCTTGGGACCGGGACAGGTTTACTTC. This encodes CASSLGPGQVYF.

This clone was picked up a small number of times. The chain employs TRBV19 and TRBJ2-1; TRBD2 aligns across 12 bases. Germline V CDR1 and CDR2: LNHDA, SQIVND (reference sequence). V was pared by 5 bases and J by 8 bases, with 4 bases of the junction left unmatched. The CDR3 extends over 14 amino acids. CDR3 region: CASSGRLAGDEQFF. The DNA of the CDR3 is TGTGCCAGTAGTGGCAGACTAGCGGGGGATGAGCAGTTCTTC.

The chain has TRBV27 and TRBJ2-5; D possibly corresponds to TRBD2 (5 bases). CDR3 length: 13 amino acids. Germline V gene data show CDR1 as MNHEY and CDR2 as SMNVEV (reference sequence). V was clipped by 5 bases and J by 3 bases, with 10 bases between them. The CDR3 bases are TGTGCCAGCAGTGCCCTCGGGGAAGAGACCCAGTACTTC. Its protein is CASSALGEETQYF.

This clone has only a few counts. The V call is TRBV6-5, the J call TRBJ2-1, with TRBD1 matching 9 bases. The CDR3 totals 15 residues. Per germline, CDR1 MNHEY and CDR2 SVGAGI. The trim removed 7 bases at V and 4 bases at J, leaving 8 bases unmatched. CDR3 loop: CASNRPGTGYNEQFF. DNA for the CDR3: TGTGCCAGCAATCGCCCCGGGACAGGGTACAATGAGCAGTTCTTC.

V gene TRBV6-5 combines with J gene TRBJ1-2; D may be TRBD1 (5 bases). The CDR3 loop spans 14 amino acids. Germline values: CDR1 MNHEY, CDR2 SVGAGI. Deletions cut 1 base from V and 2 bases from J, with 8 bases between. The CDR3 nucleotides read TGTGCCAGCAGTTACTTGCAGGGCAACTATGGCTACACCTTC. Its protein product is CASSYLQGNYGYTF.